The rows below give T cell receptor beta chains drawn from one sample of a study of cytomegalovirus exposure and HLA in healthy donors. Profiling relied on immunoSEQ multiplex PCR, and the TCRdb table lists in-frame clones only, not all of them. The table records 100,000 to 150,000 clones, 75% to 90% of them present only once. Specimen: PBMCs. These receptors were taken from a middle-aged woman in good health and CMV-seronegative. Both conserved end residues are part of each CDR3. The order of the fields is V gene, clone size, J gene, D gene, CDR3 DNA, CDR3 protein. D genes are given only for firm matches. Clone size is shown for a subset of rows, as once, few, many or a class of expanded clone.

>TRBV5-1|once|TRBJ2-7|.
TGCGCCAGCAGTGACCAGGGTTCCACCTACGAGCAGTACTTC
CASSDQGSTYEQYF
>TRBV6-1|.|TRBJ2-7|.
TGTGCCAGCAGCCTCAGGGGGGACTCCTACGAGCAGTACTTC
CASSLRGDSYEQYF
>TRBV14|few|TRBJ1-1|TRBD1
TGTGCCAGCAGCCAACAGGGGGCAGGTGAAGCTTTCTTT
CASSQQGAGEAFF
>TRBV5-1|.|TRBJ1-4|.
TGCGCCAGCAGCGGTGGGGGCGCGGACGAAAAACTGTTTTTT
CASSGGGADEKLFF
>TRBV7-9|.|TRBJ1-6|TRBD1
TGTGCCAGCAGCTTAATAGCTGTGGAGGGGGCGGAATATAATTCACCCCTCCACTTT
CASSLIAVEGAEYNSPLHF
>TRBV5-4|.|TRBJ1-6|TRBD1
TGTGCCAGCAGCACGGGACAGGGAGGATCACCCCTCCACTTT
CASSTGQGGSPLHF
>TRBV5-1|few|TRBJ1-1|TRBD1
TGCGCCAGCAGCCCCGAGACAGGGGTTGGCACTGAAGCTTTCTTT
CASSPETGVGTEAFF
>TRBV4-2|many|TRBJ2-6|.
TGTGCCAGCAGCCCCACAGGCGGCTCTGGGGCCAACGTCCTGACTTTC
CASSPTGGSGANVLTF
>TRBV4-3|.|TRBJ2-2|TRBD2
TGCGCCAGCAGCTCCCCTGGCGGGGGTTCTCATGGGGAGCTGTTTTTT
CASSSPGGGSHGELFF
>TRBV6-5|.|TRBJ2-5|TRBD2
TGTGCCAGCAGCAAACCCTTAGCGGGGGTCGCGACCCAGTACTTC
CASSKPLAGVATQYF
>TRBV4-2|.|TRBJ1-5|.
TGTGCCAGCAGCCCCACAGCAGGAGGGGAGCAGCCCCAGCATTTT
CASSPTAGGEQPQHF
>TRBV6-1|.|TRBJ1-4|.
TGTGCCAGCGCCTACCGGGGGGAGAATAATGAAAAACTGTTTTTT
CASAYRGENNEKLFF
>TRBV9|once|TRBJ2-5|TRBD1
TGTGCCAGCAGCCTTTCGACAGGGCCCCGTGAGACCCAGTACTTC
CASSLSTGPRETQYF
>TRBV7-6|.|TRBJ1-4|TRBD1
TGTGCCAGCAGACAGGGGCCGTATGAAAAACTGTTTTTT
CASRQGPYEKLFF
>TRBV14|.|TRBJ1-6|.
TGTGCCAGCAGCTATGGGGGGATTTATTCACCCCTCCACTTT
CASSYGGIYSPLHF
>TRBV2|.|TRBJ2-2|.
TGTGCCAGCCGCCCTCCGGAGGCCGGGGAGCTGTTTTTT
CASRPPEAGELFF
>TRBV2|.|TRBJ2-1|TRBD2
TGTGCCAGCAGTGAAGCCGGGCGGGAGTGGTACAATGAGCAGTTCTTC
CASSEAGREWYNEQFF
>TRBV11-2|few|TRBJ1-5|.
TGTGCCAGCAGCTTAGCTCTCAGGGGTTGGAGCAATCAGCCCCAGCATTTT
CASSLALRGWSNQPQHF
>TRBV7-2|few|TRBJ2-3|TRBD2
TGTGCCAGCAGCCCCAGCGGGGGCCGGTTGGATACGCAGTATTTT
CASSPSGGRLDTQYF
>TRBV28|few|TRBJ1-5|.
TGTGCCAGCAGCGGTTTCGGAGGCCAGCCCCAGCATTTT
CASSGFGGQPQHF
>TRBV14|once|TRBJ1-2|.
TGTGCCAGCAGCCAAGGTCCGGCGGGGAACTATGGCTACACCTTC
CASSQGPAGNYGYTF
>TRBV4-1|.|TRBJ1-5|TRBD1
TGCCCCAGCACCGACAGGGATGGGAGCAATCAGCCCCAGCATTTT
CPSTDRDGSNQPQHF
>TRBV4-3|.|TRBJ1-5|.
TGCGCCAGCAGCCAATTAGGGGAGGCGCCCCAGCATTTT
CASSQLGEAPQHF
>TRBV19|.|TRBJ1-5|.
TGTGCCAGTAGTCAGGGCAATCAGCCCCAGCATTTT
CASSQGNQPQHF
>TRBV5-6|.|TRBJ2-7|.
TGTGCCAGCAGCTTGGGGGCCCGATACTACGAGCAGTACTTC
CASSLGARYYEQYF
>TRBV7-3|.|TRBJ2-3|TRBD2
TGTGCCAGCAGCCCGGGGGGGGGCACCACAGATACGCAGTATTTT
CASSPGGGTTDTQYF
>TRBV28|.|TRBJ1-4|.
TGTGCCAGCAGTTTATCCCACATGGAAAAACTGTTTTTT
CASSLSHMEKLFF
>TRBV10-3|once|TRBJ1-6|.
TGTGCCATCAGCCCCCCCGATAATTCACCCCTCCACTTT
CAISPPDNSPLHF
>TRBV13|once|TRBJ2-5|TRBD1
TGTGCCAGCAGCCCCCCGCAGGGGGAAGAGACCCAGTACTTC
CASSPPQGEETQYF
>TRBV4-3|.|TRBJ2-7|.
TGCGCCAGCAGCCGAGGGATAATCTCCTACGAGCAGTACTTC
CASSRGIISYEQYF
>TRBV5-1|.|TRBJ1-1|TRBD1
TGCGCCAGCAGGCAGGGGGCTTCTGAAGCTTTCTTT
CASRQGASEAFF
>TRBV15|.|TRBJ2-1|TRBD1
TGTGCCACCAGCAGAGAGGGACAGGGATATGAGCAGTTCTTC
CATSREGQGYEQFF
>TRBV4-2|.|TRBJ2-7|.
TGTGCCAGCAGCCAAGATTGGTCCAGGGTTGGCGACGAGCAGTACTTC
CASSQDWSRVGDEQYF
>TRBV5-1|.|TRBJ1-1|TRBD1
TGCGCCAGCAGCTTGGGACAGGGAACAGCTGAAGCTTTCTTT
CASSLGQGTAEAFF
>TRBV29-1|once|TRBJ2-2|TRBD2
TGCAGCGCTCGTCGAGCGGGATCTAACACCGGGGAGCTGTTTTTT
CSARRAGSNTGELFF
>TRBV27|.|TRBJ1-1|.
TGTGCCAGCAGGACGACAGTAGGAACTGAAGCTTTCTTT
CASRTTVGTEAFF
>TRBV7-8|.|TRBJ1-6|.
TGTGCCAGCAGCTTAGACGGGTCACCCCTCCACTTT
CASSLDGSPLHF
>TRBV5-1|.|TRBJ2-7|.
TGCGCCAGCAGTAAGGGGACCTACGAGCAGTACTTC
CASSKGTYEQYF
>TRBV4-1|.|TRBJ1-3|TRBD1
TGCGCCAGCAGCCCGTTCCCGGGGGGACAGGGGGCTGGAAACACCATATATTTT
CASSPFPGGQGAGNTIYF
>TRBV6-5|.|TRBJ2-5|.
TGTGCCAGCAGTTACTTGGGACCCAGGGGGGAGCAGTACTTC
CASSYLGPRGEQYF
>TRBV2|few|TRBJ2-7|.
TGTGCCAGCAAAGATCGAGGGAATGAGCAGTACTTC
CASKDRGNEQYF